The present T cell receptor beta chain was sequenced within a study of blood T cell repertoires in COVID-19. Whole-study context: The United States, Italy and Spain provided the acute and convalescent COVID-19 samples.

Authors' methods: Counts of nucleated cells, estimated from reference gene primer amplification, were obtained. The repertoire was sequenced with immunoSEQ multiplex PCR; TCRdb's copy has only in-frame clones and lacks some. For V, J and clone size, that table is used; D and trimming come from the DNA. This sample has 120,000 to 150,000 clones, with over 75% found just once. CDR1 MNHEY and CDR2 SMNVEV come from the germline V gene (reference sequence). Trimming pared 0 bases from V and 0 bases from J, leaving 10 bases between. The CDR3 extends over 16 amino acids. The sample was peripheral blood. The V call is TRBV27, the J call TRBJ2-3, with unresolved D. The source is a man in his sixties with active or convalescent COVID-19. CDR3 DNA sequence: TGTGCCAGCAGTTTATCCCGCCCAGGCAGCACAGATACGCAGTATTTT. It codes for CASSLSRPGSTDTQYF.